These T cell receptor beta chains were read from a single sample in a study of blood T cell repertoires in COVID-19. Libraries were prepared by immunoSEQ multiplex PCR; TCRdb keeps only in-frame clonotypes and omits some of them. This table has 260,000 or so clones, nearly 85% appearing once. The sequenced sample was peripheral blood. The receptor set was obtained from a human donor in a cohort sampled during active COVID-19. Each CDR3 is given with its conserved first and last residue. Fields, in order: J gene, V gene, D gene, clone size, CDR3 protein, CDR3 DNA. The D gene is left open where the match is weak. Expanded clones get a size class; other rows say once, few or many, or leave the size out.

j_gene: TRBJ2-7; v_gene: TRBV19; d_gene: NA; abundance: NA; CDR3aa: CASSIWYRLDLAYEQYF; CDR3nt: TGTGCCAGTAGTATTTGGTACAGGTTGGATCTTGCCTACGAGCAGTACTTC
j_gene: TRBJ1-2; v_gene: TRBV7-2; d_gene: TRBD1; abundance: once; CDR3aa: CASSPTSGTGGYGYTF; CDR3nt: TGTGCCAGCAGCCCTACCTCCGGGACAGGGGGTTATGGCTACACCTTC
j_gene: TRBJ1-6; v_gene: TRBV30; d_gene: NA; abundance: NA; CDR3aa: CAWSVPGDSSYNSPLHF; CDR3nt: TGTGCCTGGAGTGTTCCGGGGGATAGCTCCTATAATTCACCCCTCCACTTT
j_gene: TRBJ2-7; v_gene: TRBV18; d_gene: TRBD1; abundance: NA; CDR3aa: CASSPLGTGGYEQYF; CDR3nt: TGTGCCAGCTCACCTCTTGGGACAGGGGGCTACGAGCAGTACTTC
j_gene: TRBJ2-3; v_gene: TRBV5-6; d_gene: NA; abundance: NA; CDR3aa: CASSLNGREFTQYF; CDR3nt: TGTGCCAGCAGCCTCAATGGCCGGGAGTTTACGCAGTATTTT
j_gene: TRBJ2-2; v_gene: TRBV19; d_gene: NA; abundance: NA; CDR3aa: CASSMGLRGTGELFF; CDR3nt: TGTGCCAGTAGCATGGGATTGAGGGGGACCGGGGAGCTGTTTTTT
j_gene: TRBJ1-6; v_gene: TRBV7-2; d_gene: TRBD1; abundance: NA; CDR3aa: CASSKATGRGGGSPLHF; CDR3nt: TGTGCCAGCAGCAAGGCGACAGGGCGTGGAGGTGGGTCACCCCTCCACTTT
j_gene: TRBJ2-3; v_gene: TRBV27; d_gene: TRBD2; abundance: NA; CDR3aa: CASSLRGQGAGLAGDHTQYF; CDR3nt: TGTGCCAGCAGTTTAAGGGGGCAGGGGGCTGGACTAGCGGGAGACCATACGCAGTATTTT
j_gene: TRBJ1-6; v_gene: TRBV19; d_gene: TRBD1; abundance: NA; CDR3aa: CASSLRDSTSSYNSPLHF; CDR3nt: TGTGCCAGTAGTCTTCGGGACAGCACGAGCTCCTATAATTCACCCCTCCACTTT
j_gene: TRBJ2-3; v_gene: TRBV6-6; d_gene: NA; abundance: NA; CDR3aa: CASSYEGGTQYF; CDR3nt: TGTGCCAGCAGTTACGAGGGCGGGACGCAGTATTTT
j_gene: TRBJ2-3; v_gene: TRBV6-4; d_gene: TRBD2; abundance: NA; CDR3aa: CASSDSSGGATDTQYF; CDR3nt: TGTGCCAGCAGTGACTCTAGCGGGGGGGCCACAGATACGCAGTATTTT
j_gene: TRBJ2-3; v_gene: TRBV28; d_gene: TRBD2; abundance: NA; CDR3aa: CASSLLAGGPDTQYF; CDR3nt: TGTGCCAGCAGTTTACTAGCGGGGGGCCCAGATACGCAGTATTTT
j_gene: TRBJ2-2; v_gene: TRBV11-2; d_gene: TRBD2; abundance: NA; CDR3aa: CASSPGRAGGPNTGELFF; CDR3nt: TGTGCCAGCAGCCCTGGTCGGGCGGGGGGGCCGAACACCGGGGAGCTGTTTTTT
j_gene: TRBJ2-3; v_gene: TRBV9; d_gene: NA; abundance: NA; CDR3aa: CASSVGKFGGTSTDTQYF; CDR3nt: TGTGCCAGCAGCGTGGGAAAGTTTGGCGGGACCAGCACAGATACGCAGTATTTT
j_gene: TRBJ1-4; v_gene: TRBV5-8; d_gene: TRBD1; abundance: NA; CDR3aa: CASSLGQGVTNEKLFF; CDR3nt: TGTGCCAGCAGCTTGGGACAGGGGGTAACTAATGAAAAACTGTTTTTT
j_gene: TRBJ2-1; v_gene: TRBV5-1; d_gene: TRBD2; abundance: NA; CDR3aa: CASSLFSGGANEQFF; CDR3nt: TGCGCCAGCAGCTTGTTTAGCGGGGGGGCGAATGAGCAGTTCTTC
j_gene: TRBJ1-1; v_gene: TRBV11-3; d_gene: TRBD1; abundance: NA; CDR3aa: CASSLRTGNTEAFF; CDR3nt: TGTGCCAGCAGCTTACGGACAGGGAATACTGAAGCTTTCTTT
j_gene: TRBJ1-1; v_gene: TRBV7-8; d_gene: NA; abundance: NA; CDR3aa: CASSRDRGTEAFF; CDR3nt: TGTGCCAGCAGCCGAGACCGGGGCACTGAAGCTTTCTTT
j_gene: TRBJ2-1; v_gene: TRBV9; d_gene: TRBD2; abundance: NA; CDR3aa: CASSVTSGNYNEQFF; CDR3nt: TGTGCCAGCAGCGTGACTAGCGGGAATTACAATGAGCAGTTCTTC
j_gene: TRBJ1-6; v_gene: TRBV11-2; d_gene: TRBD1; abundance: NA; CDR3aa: CASREGDSVGLNSPLHF; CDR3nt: TGTGCCAGTAGAGAGGGGGACAGTGTTGGGCTAAATTCACCCCTCCACTTT
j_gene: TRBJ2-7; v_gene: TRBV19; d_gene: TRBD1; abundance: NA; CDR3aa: CASGQGASYEQYF; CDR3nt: TGTGCCAGCGGACAGGGGGCCTCCTACGAGCAGTACTTC
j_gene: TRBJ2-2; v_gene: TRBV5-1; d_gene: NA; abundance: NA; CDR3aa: CASSLMDSGTGELFF; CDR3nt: TGCGCCAGCAGTTTAATGGACAGTGGCACCGGGGAGCTGTTTTTT
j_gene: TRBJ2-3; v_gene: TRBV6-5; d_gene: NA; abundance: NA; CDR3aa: CASMLSSGPDTQYF; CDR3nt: TGTGCCAGCATGCTTTCCAGCGGGCCGGATACGCAGTATTTT
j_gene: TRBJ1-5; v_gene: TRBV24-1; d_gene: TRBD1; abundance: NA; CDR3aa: CATSDGQGGDQPQHF; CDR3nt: TGTGCCACCAGTGATGGACAGGGGGGGGATCAGCCCCAGCATTTT
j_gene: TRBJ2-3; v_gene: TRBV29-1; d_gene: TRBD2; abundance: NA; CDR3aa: CSVSGLAGGTDTQYF; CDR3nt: TGCAGCGTTTCCGGACTAGCGGGAGGCACAGATACGCAGTATTTT
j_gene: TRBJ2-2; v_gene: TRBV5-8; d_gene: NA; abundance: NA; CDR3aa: CASSLGQPVDTGELFF; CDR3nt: TGTGCCAGCAGCTTGGGACAGCCGGTTGACACCGGGGAGCTGTTTTTT
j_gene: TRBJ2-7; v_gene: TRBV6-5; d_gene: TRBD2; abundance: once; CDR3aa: CASRAGLYEQYF; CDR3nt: TGTGCCAGCCGAGCGGGGCTTTACGAGCAGTACTTC
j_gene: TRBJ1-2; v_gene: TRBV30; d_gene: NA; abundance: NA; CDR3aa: CAWSVSGNGYTF; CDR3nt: TGTGCCTGGAGTGTATCGGGTAATGGCTACACCTTC
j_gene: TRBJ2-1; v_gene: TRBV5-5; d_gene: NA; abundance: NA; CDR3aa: CASSLFAGVYNEQFF; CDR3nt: TGTGCCAGCAGCTTGTTCGCAGGCGTCTACAATGAGCAGTTCTTC
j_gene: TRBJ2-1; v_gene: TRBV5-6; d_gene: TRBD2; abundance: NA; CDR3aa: CASSSGRRDEQFF; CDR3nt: TGTGCCAGCAGCTCCGGGAGGAGGGATGAGCAGTTCTTC
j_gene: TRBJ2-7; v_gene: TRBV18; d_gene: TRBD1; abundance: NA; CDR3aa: CASSPGTGHYEQYF; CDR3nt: TGTGCCAGCTCACCAGGGACAGGGCACTACGAGCAGTACTTC
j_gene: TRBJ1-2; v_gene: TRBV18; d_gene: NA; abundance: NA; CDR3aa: CASSPTSAYGYTF; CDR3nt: TGTGCCAGCTCACCGACATCGGCCTATGGCTACACCTTC
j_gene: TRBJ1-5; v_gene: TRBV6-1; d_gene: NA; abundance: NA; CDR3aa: CASSEALSSQPQHF; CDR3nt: TGTGCCAGCAGTGAAGCGCTAAGTAGTCAGCCCCAGCATTTT
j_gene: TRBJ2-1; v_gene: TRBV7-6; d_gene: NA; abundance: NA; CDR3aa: CASSLVTAESSYNEQFF; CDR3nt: TGTGCCAGCAGCTTGGTGACAGCCGAGAGCTCCTACAATGAGCAGTTCTTC
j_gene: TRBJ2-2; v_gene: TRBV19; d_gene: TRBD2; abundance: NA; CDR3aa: CASRLLAGGVTGELFF; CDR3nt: TGTGCCAGTAGGCTTCTAGCGGGGGGGGTCACCGGGGAGCTGTTTTTT
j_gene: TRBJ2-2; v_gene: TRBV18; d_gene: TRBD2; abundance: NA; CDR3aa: CASSPVAGIRELFF; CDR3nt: TGTGCCAGCTCACCCGTAGCGGGAATCCGGGAGCTGTTTTTT
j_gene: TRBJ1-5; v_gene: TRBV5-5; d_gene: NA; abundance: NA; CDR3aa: CASSLGLGSNQPQHF; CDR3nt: TGTGCCAGCAGCTTGGGACTAGGAAGCAATCAGCCCCAGCATTTT
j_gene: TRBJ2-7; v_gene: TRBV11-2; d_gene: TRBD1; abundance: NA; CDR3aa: CASSLAWTGYSYEQYF; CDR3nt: TGTGCCAGCAGCTTAGCGTGGACAGGGTATAGCTACGAGCAGTACTTC
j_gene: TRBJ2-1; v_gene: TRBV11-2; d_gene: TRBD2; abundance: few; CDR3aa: CASSRTSGGLGEQFF; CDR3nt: TGTGCCAGCAGCCGGACTAGCGGGGGGCTTGGGGAGCAGTTCTTC
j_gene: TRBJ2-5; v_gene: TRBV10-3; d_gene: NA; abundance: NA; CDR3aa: CAMGVALGETQYF; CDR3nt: TGTGCCATGGGAGTTGCGCTCGGAGAGACCCAGTACTTC
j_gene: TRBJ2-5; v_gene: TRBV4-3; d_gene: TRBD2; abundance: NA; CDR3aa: CASSQKGSHLAGRYQETQYF; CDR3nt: TGCGCCAGCAGCCAGAAAGGCTCGCACCTAGCGGGACGGTACCAAGAGACCCAGTACTTC
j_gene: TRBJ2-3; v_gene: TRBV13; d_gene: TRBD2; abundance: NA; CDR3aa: CASSLVLAGASAVF; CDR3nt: TGTGCCAGCAGCTTAGTGCTAGCGGGGGCCTCGGCGGTTTTT
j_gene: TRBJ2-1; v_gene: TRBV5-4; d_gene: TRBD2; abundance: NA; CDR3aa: CASSPRLASSYNEQFF; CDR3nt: TGTGCCAGCAGCCCTCGACTAGCGAGTTCCTACAATGAGCAGTTCTTC
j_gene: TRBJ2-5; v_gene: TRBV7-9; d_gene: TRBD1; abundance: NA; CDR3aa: CASSGHRGRQETQYF; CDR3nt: TGTGCCAGCAGCGGGCACAGGGGGAGGCAAGAGACCCAGTACTTC
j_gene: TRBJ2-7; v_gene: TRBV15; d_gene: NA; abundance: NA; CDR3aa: CATSRGGRSDTAYEQYF; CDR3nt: TGTGCCACCAGCAGAGGGGGGAGGTCCGATACCGCCTACGAGCAGTACTTC
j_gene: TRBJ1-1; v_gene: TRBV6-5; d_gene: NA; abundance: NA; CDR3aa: CASSYNRNTEAFF; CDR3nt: TGTGCCAGCAGTTACAACAGGAACACTGAAGCTTTCTTT
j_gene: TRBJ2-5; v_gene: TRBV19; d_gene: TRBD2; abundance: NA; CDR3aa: CASRPAGGQSETQYF; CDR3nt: TGTGCCAGTAGACCCGCGGGGGGGCAATCGGAGACCCAGTACTTC
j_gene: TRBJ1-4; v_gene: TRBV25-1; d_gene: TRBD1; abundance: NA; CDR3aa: CASSDRGHTNEKLFF; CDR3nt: TGTGCCAGCAGTGACAGGGGGCATACTAATGAAAAACTGTTTTTT
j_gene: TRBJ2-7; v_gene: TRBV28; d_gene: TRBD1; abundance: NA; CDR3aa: CAITDRDRDYEQYF; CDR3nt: TGTGCCATAACAGACAGGGACAGGGACTACGAGCAGTACTTC
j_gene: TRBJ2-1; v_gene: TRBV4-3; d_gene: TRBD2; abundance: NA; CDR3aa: CASSQLAGVYNEQFF; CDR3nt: TGCGCCAGCAGCCAACTAGCGGGGGTCTACAATGAGCAGTTCTTC
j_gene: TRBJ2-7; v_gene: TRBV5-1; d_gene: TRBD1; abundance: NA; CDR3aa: CASTPGTGTSYEQYF; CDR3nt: TGCGCCAGCACCCCGGGGACAGGGACCTCCTACGAGCAGTACTTC